These T cell receptor beta chains were read from a single sample in a study of shared clonotypes between healthy human individuals. The method was immunoSEQ multiplex PCR; TCRdb's version includes in-frame clones alone and lacks a portion of them. The profile shows about 1.1 million clones, around 78% of them singletons. The source material was memory CD4+ T cells from PBMCs. These receptors came from a man between 18 and 35 years old in good health. Some clones in this sample may be carry-over from other donors' samples. Both conserved end residues are part of each CDR3. A D gene is named only where the DNA matches it firmly. Some rows mark clone size as missing; the rest say once, few, many or name a class of expanded clone.

clone size	J gene	D gene	V gene	CDR3 DNA	CDR3 protein
NA	TRBJ2-5	NA	TRBV7-2	TGTGCCAGCAGCTTAAATAGGGGCCGGGAGACCCAGTACTTC	CASSLNRGRETQYF
few	TRBJ2-3	NA	TRBV14	TGTGCCAGCAGCTCCTGGCCTAGCACAGATACGCAGTATTTT	CASSSWPSTDTQYF
NA	TRBJ1-5	TRBD1	TRBV4-2	TGTGCCAGCAGCCATCGAAGTTGGGACAGGTCTAGCAATCAGCCCCAGCATTTT	CASSHRSWDRSSNQPQHF
NA	TRBJ2-7	NA	TRBV19	TGTGCCAGTAGTTCACGAAACCTCTACGAGCAGTACTTC	CASSSRNLYEQYF
NA	TRBJ2-3	NA	TRBV18	TGTGCCAGCTCACGATCCGGGACGGACACAGATACGCAGTATTTT	CASSRSGTDTDTQYF
few	TRBJ1-1	NA	TRBV10-3	TGTGCCATCAGCCGACAGGCGAACACTGAAGCTTTCTTT	CAISRQANTEAFF
NA	TRBJ2-5	NA	TRBV19	TGTGCCAGTAGTATAGATTCGGGCAGGAGAGAGACCCAGTACTTC	CASSIDSGRRETQYF
few	TRBJ2-3	NA	TRBV2	TGTGCCAGTTCCCCAGGGCCAGGAAGATCAGATACGCAGTATTTT	CASSPGPGRSDTQYF
NA	TRBJ2-7	NA	TRBV7-6	TGTGCCAGCAGCTTAGAGTGGAGCTCCTACGAGCAGTACTTC	CASSLEWSSYEQYF
NA	TRBJ1-1	NA	TRBV30	TGTGCCTGGGGACAGCAGATTTCTCAAGCTTTCTTT	CAWGQQISQAFF
NA	TRBJ2-5	NA	TRBV6-5	TGTGCCAGCAGTTACTCGAGTTTTGGCGGAGAGACCCAGTACTTC	CASSYSSFGGETQYF
few	TRBJ1-3	NA	TRBV7-9	TGTGCGAGTCGGGGAAACACCATATATTTT	CASRGNTIYF
NA	TRBJ1-4	TRBD1	TRBV28	TGTGCCAGCAGTTTTGCTACAGGGGGCGGAGTGAAAAAACTGTTTTTT	CASSFATGGGVKKLFF
many	TRBJ2-5	NA	TRBV28	TGTGCCAGCAGTTTAGTCGCTTATTTAGGCGGACCCGCGGGTAAGACCCAGTACTTC	CASSLVAYLGGPAGKTQYF
NA	TRBJ2-7	TRBD1	TRBV15	TGTGCCACCAGCAGGGGCGACGGACAGGGGGACGAGCAGTACTTC	CATSRGDGQGDEQYF
NA	TRBJ1-1	NA	TRBV20-1	TGCAGTGCCGGAGGCCGTGGTGAAGCTTTCTTT	CSAGGRGEAFF
NA	TRBJ1-5	NA	TRBV28	TGTGCCAGCAGCTTAACCTCAGGGGGCAATCAGCCCCAGCATTTT	CASSLTSGGNQPQHF
many	TRBJ1-3	NA	TRBV12-5	TGTGCTAGTGGCCCCAAGACTGAATGCTCTGGAAACACCATATATTTT	CASGPKTECSGNTIYF
NA	TRBJ1-6	NA	TRBV10-3	TGTGCCATCAGCGCGTCCCGGGACCCCGGTTCACCCCTCCACTTT	CAISASRDPGSPLHF
NA	TRBJ2-2	TRBD1	TRBV7-8	TGTGCCAGCAGCTTAGGGTTCCAGGGGGCCGGCACCGGGGAGCTGTTTTTT	CASSLGFQGAGTGELFF
once	TRBJ2-1	TRBD2	TRBV10-3	TGTGCCATCAGTTTAGCGGGAGGGCGAAGCTCCTACAATGAGCAGTTCTTC	CAISLAGGRSSYNEQFF
NA	TRBJ1-2	TRBD1	TRBV7-2	TGTGCCAGCAGCACCCGACAGGGGGCGGCTGACTATGGCTACACCTTC	CASSTRQGAADYGYTF
NA	TRBJ2-7	TRBD1	TRBV7-3	TGTGCCAGCAGCTGGGACAGATTCTCCTACGAGCAGTACTTC	CASSWDRFSYEQYF
few	TRBJ1-2	TRBD1	TRBV27	TGTGCCAGCGGCCGACAGGGAATGGACTATGGCTACACCTTC	CASGRQGMDYGYTF
once	TRBJ2-3	TRBD1	TRBV28	TGTGCCAGCAGTTCAGCGACAGGGATAACAGATACGCAGTATTTT	CASSSATGITDTQYF
NA	TRBJ1-4	NA	TRBV11-2	TGTGCCAGCAGCTCCGGGACTCGGGATGAAAAACTGTTTTTT	CASSSGTRDEKLFF
NA	TRBJ2-7	NA	TRBV5-1	TGCGCCAGCAGCTCGGGCAACTCCTACGAGCAGTACTTC	CASSSGNSYEQYF
once	TRBJ2-1	NA	TRBV29-1	TGCAGCGTTGACGTAGGGAGGACCAGCTCCTACAATGAGCAGTTCTTC	CSVDVGRTSSYNEQFF
NA	TRBJ1-1	NA	TRBV7-9	TGTGCCAGCAGCTTCATTAGGGACACTGAAGCTTTCTTT	CASSFIRDTEAFF
NA	TRBJ2-1	TRBD1	TRBV2	TGTGCCAGCAGCCCCGGACAGGGTAACTACAATGAGCAGTTCTTC	CASSPGQGNYNEQFF
once	TRBJ1-2	NA	TRBV18	TGTGCCAGCTCACCAGGGACGGGGATCTATGGCTACACCTTC	CASSPGTGIYGYTF
few	TRBJ2-2	NA	TRBV7-7	TGTGCCAGCAGCTCCAGACTACAGACCGGGGAGCTGTTTTTT	CASSSRLQTGELFF
NA	TRBJ1-1	NA	TRBV9	TGTGCCAGCAGCGCCGGGACTACTCCGACGAACACTGAAGCTTTCTTT	CASSAGTTPTNTEAFF
once	TRBJ1-2	NA	TRBV6-6	TGTGCCAGCAGTTACTCAGGGGTGGGGGGCGGCTACACCTTC	CASSYSGVGGGYTF
NA	TRBJ2-2	NA	TRBV30	TGTGCCTGGAGTGACGGGGGTACCGGGGAGCTGTTTTTT	CAWSDGGTGELFF
NA	TRBJ2-1	NA	TRBV28	TGTGCCAGCAGCCTCGGGGGCTCCTACAATGAGCAGTTCTTC	CASSLGGSYNEQFF
NA	TRBJ2-7	NA	TRBV23-1	TGCGCCAGCAGCCCAACAGGGTTGAACTGGGTATCGAACTACGAGCAGTACTTC	CASSPTGLNWVSNYEQYF